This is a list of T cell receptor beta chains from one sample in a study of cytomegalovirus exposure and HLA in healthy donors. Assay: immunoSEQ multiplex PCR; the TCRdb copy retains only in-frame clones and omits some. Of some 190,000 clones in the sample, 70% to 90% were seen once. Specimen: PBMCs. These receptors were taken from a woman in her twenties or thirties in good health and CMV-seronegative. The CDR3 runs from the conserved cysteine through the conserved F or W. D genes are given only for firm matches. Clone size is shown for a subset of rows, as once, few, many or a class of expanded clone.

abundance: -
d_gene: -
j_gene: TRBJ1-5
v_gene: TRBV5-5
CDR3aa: CASSSELINQPQHF
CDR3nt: TGTGCCAGCAGCTCCGAACTGATAAATCAGCCCCAGCATTTT

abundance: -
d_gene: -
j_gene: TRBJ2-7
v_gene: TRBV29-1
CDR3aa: CSAVGGLYEQYF
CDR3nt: TGCAGCGCCGTAGGGGGTCTTTACGAGCAGTACTTC

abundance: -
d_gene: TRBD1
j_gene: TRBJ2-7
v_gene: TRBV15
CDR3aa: CATSRVWGDRGRREQYF
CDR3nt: TGTGCCACCAGCAGAGTTTGGGGGGACAGGGGACGGCGCGAGCAGTACTTC

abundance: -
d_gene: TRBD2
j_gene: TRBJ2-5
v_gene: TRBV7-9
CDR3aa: CASSLITSGGRGETQYF
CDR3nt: TGTGCCAGCAGCTTAATAACTAGCGGGGGCCGGGGAGAGACCCAGTACTTC

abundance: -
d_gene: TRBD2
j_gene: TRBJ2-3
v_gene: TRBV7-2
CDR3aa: CASSLVASGGPDTQYF
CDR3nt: TGTGCCAGCAGCTTAGTCGCTAGCGGGGGGCCAGATACGCAGTATTTT

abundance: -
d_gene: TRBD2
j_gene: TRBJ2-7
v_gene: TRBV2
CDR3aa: CASSPGGLYEQYF
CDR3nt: TGTGCCAGCAGTCCCGGGGGGTTGTACGAGCAGTACTTC

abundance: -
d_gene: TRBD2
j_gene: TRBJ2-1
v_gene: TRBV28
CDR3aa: CASRAAGDGNEQFF
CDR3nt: TGTGCCAGCAGGGCAGCGGGAGACGGCAATGAGCAGTTCTTC

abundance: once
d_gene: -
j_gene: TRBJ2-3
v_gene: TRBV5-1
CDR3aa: CASSSNTDTQYF
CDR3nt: TGCGCCAGCAGCTCAAACACAGATACGCAGTATTTT

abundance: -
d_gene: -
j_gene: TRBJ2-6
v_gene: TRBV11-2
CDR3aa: CASTNPRGGRPGANVLTF
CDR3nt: TGTGCCAGCACTAACCCCCGGGGAGGCCGCCCCGGGGCCAACGTCCTGACTTTC

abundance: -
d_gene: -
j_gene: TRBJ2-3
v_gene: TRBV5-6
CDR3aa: CASSLRSLASPRSTDTQYF
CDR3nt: TGTGCCAGCAGCTTGAGAAGTCTAGCGTCTCCCCGGAGCACAGATACGCAGTATTTT

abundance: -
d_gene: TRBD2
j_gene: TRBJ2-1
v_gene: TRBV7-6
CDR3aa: CASSWGRAGVLISEQFF
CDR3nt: TGTGCCAGCAGCTGGGGGAGGGCGGGAGTATTAATAAGTGAGCAGTTCTTC

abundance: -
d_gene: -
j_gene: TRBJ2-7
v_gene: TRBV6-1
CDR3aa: CASSEVQVVNEQYF
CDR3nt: TGTGCCAGCAGTGAAGTACAGGTTGTAAACGAGCAGTACTTC

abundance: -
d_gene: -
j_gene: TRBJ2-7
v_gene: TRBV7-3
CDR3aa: CASSPQGTSYEQYF
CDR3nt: TGTGCCAGCAGCCCTCAGGGCACCTCCTACGAGCAGTACTTC

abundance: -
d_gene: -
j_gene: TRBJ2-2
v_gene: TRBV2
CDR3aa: CASGLQGSTGELFF
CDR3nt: TGTGCCAGCGGACTCCAGGGGAGCACCGGGGAGCTGTTTTTT

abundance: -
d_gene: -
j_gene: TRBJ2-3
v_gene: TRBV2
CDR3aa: CASSVGTPRGLDTQYF
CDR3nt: TGTGCCAGCAGTGTAGGGACTCCAAGGGGTCTAGATACGCAGTATTTT